Below are 28 T cell receptor beta chains sequenced from a single sample in a study of cytomegalovirus exposure and HLA in healthy donors. With 60 Vbeta and 13 Jbeta primers, the PCR was carried out. Method: immunoSEQ multiplex PCR; TCRdb's copy keeps in-frame clones and lacks some. Among more than 150,000 clones, over 75% were seen once, and the ten largest hold 1%. What was sequenced was PBMCs. All receptors derive from a woman aged 50 to 60 in good health and CMV-seropositive.

The V call is TRBV9, the J call TRBJ2-1, with 10 positions matching TRBD2. Germline-derived CDR1 and CDR2 are SGDLS and YYNGEE. The CDR3 sequence is 15 residues long. The J segment lost 2 bases and the V segment lost 4 bases, leaving 3 bases of the junction unmatched. DNA for the CDR3: TGTGCCAGCAGCCTACTAGCGGGAACCTACAATGAGCAGTTCTTC. Protein product: CASSLLAGTYNEQFF.

The V and J genes are TRBV7-8 and TRBJ1-5, with D uncertain. This CDR3 region has 16 residues. CDR1 and CDR2 from the germline V gene are SGHVS and FQNEAQ. The germline V and J ends were trimmed by 0 bases and 0 bases, with 9 bases remaining between them. The CDR3 nucleotides read TGTGCCAGCAGCTTAGCGGCACCTTATAGCAATCAGCCCCAGCATTTT. Encoded protein: CASSLAAPYSNQPQHF.

This chain links TRBV28 with TRBJ2-3, with 12 nucleotides matching TRBD1. The CDR3 contains 16 residues. The germline gives CDR1 MDHEN, CDR2 SYDVKM. V was clipped by 5 bases and J by 7 bases; unmatched bases: 10. CDR3 residues: CASSLNPGQGANTQYF. CDR3 DNA sequence: TGTGCCAGCAGTCTGAACCCGGGACAGGGGGCGAATACGCAGTATTTT.

This clone was counted only a few times. DNA of the CDR3: TGTGCCAGCAGCCATCTCAGACTGACTACAGATACGCAGTATTTT. Residues: CASSHLRLTTDTQYF. This rearrangement joins TRBV4-2 to TRBJ2-3; D unclear. Germline V gives CDR1 LGHNA, CDR2 YNFKEQ. Trimming took off 3 bases at V and 3 bases at J, with 13 bases between the two ends. The CDR3 is 15 residues long.

The chain recombines TRBV19 with TRBJ1-5; 12 bases map to TRBD1. Germline V CDR1 and CDR2: LNHDA, SQIVND (reference sequence). The CDR3 covers 16 residues. V gave up 7 bases and J gave up 5 bases; unmatched junction bases: 9. CDR3 region: CASKGGDRGRDQPQHF. DNA for the CDR3: TGTGCCAGTAAAGGAGGGGACAGGGGGCGGGATCAGCCCCAGCATTTT.

The chain combines TRBV29-1 with TRBJ1-1; 7 nucleotides match TRBD1. This CDR3 is 13 amino acids long. Germline CDR1 and CDR2: SQVTM and ANQGSEA. V shed 7 bases and J 3 bases; nucleotides not matched to a gene: 8. Here the CDR3 reads CSALPTGYTEAFF. The CDR3 bases are TGCAGCGCGCTCCCGACAGGGTACACTGAAGCTTTCTTT.

The chain is built from TRBV7-3 and TRBJ2-3; 9 bases match TRBD2. V gave up 5 bases and J gave up 1 base; unmatched junction bases: 4. Germline V gene data show CDR1 as SGHTA and CDR2 as FQGTGA. This CDR3 region has 15 residues. The CDR3 region is CASSRQRGGTDTQYF. Here the CDR3 DNA reads TGTGCCAGCAGCCGTCAGCGGGGGGGCACAGATACGCAGTATTTT.

The rearrangement uses TRBV27 and TRBJ2-5; perhaps TRBD2 as D (5 bases). Trimming stripped 5 bases from V and 4 bases from J, with 14 bases between. The CDR3 sequence is 14 residues long. Germline V gene sequence: CDR1 MNHEY, CDR2 SMNVEV (reference sequence). The CDR3 sequence: CASSPGIEGETQYF. The CDR3 DNA follows: TGTGCCAGCAGTCCCGGGATAGAGGGAGAGACCCAGTACTTC.

V gene TRBV7-9 combines with J gene TRBJ1-2; 9 positions match TRBD1. V gave up 5 bases and J gave up 2 bases; unmatched junction bases: 12. This CDR3 is built from 17 residues. The germline V gene encodes CDR1 SEHNR and CDR2 FQNEAQ (reference sequence). The CDR3: CASSPAGTGFANYGYTF. As DNA, the CDR3 is TGTGCCAGCAGCCCGGCCGGGACAGGGTTCGCAAACTATGGCTACACCTTC.

The chain is built from TRBV7-3 and TRBJ2-3, with D perhaps TRBD2 (6 bases). The CDR3 sequence is 16 residues long. V was clipped by 5 bases and J by 2 bases, with 17 bases between them. Germline loops: CDR1 SGHTA, CDR2 FQGTGA. The CDR3 spells CASSLGLYEPTDTQYF. CDR3 bases: TGTGCCAGCAGCCTGGGACTCTATGAACCCACAGATACGCAGTATTTT.

This sequence joins TRBV9 and TRBJ2-1; D ambiguous. V lost 3 bases and J lost 2, with 12 bases in between. CDR1 and CDR2 from the germline V gene are SGDLS and YYNGEE. The CDR3 length is 15 residues. The CDR3 coding sequence is TGTGCCAGCAGCGGAATGGGTGGGCCCTACAATGAGCAGTTCTTC. It encodes CASSGMGGPYNEQFF.

The V gene is TRBV28, the J gene TRBJ2-1; TRBD2 might be the D (6 bases). The CDR3 is 15 residues long. V was clipped by 2 bases and J by 6 bases, with 14 bases between them. The germline V gene has CDR1 MDHEN and CDR2 SYDVKM. As DNA, the CDR3 is TGTGCCAGCAGTTTAATCGGGAGTACTGGCAATGAGCAGTTCTTC. It yields the protein CASSLIGSTGNEQFF.

The rearrangement joins TRBV5-1 to TRBJ2-7; the match to TRBD1 covers 7 bases. The CDR3 has 13 residues. Germline CDR1 is SGHRS and CDR2 is YFSETQ. V trimming: 2 bases; J trimming: 9 bases; junction bases outside the gene matches: 8. The CDR3 DNA sequence: TGCGCCAGCAGCTTAGAACAGGGGACGGGGCAGTACTTC. Amino acids: CASSLEQGTGQYF.

This chain connects TRBV5-4 to TRBJ1-2; 11 nucleotides line up with TRBD1. With V trimmed by 4 bases and J by 2 bases, 4 bases remained unmatched. This CDR3 has 15 amino acids. CDR1 and CDR2 from the germline V gene are SGHNT and YYREEE (reference sequence). This chain's CDR3 is CASSRRDRGNYGYTF. The CDR3 DNA reads TGTGCCAGCAGCCGCCGGGACAGGGGGAACTATGGCTACACCTTC.

This chain connects TRBV11-2 to TRBJ1-2, with TRBD1 matching over 10 bases. CDR3 size: 14 residues. In germline, CDR1 is SGHAT, CDR2 FQNNGV. With V trimmed by 1 base and J by 14 bases, 10 bases remained unmatched. CDR3 residues: CASSLVLTGGRGTF. DNA of the CDR3: TGTGCCAGCAGCTTAGTATTGACAGGGGGCAGAGGTACCTTC. Combining the CDR3 with reference TRBV11-2 and TRBJ1-2 gives the whole variable domain EAGVAQSPRYKIIEKRQSVAFWCNPISGHATLYWYQQILGQGPKLLIQFQNNGVVDDSQLPKDRFSAERLKGVDSTLKIQPAKLEDSAVYLCASSLVLTGGRGTFGSGTRLTVV.

This chain links TRBV9 with TRBJ2-3; D perhaps matches TRBD1 (6 bases). V was pared by 8 bases and J by 3 bases, with 13 bases between. Looked up from germline, CDR1 is SGDLS and CDR2 is YYNGEE. The CDR3 is 13 amino acids. CDR3 nucleotide sequence: TGTGCCAGTAGGGGGTTAGCGACAGATACGCAGTATTTT. As protein: CASRGLATDTQYF.

The chain couples TRBV6-5 to TRBJ1-2; a possible D gene is TRBD1 (6 bases). The CDR3 has 13 residues. The V end was cut by 5 bases, the J end by 7 bases, with 14 bases between. Germline CDR1 and CDR2: MNHEY and SVGAGI. The chain's CDR3 is CASSDRGAGGYTF. CDR3 bases: TGTGCCAGCAGTGATCGGGGGGCAGGTGGCTACACCTTC.

Only one count was recorded for this clone. The rearrangement joins TRBV28 to TRBJ1-2, with 8 nucleotides matching TRBD1. The CDR3 consists of 15 residues. With V trimmed by 1 base and J by 4 bases, 5 bases remained unmatched. From germline, CDR1 is MDHEN and CDR2 SYDVKM. The CDR3 DNA follows: TGTGCCAGCAGTTTATCAGGACAGGGACGCTATGGCTACACCTTC. Translated, it gives CASSLSGQGRYGYTF.

The chain combines TRBV5-1 with TRBJ2-3, with 8 bases identical to TRBD1. Germline V gives CDR1 SGHRS, CDR2 YFSETQ. The junction had 7 bases not matched to a gene; V was cut back by 4 bases and J by 3 bases. There are 15 residues in the CDR3. The CDR3 DNA reads as TGCGCCAGCAGCCCGACCACAGGGGGGACAGATACGCAGTATTTT. It codes for CASSPTTGGTDTQYF.

This sequence joins TRBV18 and TRBJ1-4; D is unresolved. This CDR3 has 13 amino acids. V gave up 0 bases and J gave up 5 bases, with 4 bases separating them. CDR1 and CDR2 from the germline V gene are KGHSH and LQKENI. This CDR3 is CASSPPGNEKLFF. The CDR3 nucleotides read TGTGCCAGCTCACCACCCGGGAATGAAAAACTGTTTTTT.

The V and J genes are TRBV7-2 and TRBJ1-3; 10 bases are a match to TRBD1. The CDR3 runs to 15 residues. Trimming took 5 bases from V and 4 from J; bases not matched to a gene: 5. In germline, CDR1 is SGHTA, CDR2 FQGNSA. The DNA for the CDR3 is TGTGCCAGCAGCCTGACAGGGGGCGCAGGAAACACCATATATTTT. Its protein is CASSLTGGAGNTIYF. Looking up the rest from reference TRBV7-2 and TRBJ1-3 gives the full variable domain: GAGVSQSPSNKVTEKGKDVELRCDPISGHTALYWYRQSLGQGLEFLIYFQGNSAPDKSGLPSDRFSAERTGGSVSTLTIQRTQQEDSAVYLCASSLTGGAGNTIYFGEGSWLTVV.

The V gene is TRBV5-4, the J gene TRBJ2-5; TRBD1 agrees at 11 bases. CDR1 is SGHNT, CDR2 YYREEE, per germline (reference sequence). V lost 4 bases, J lost 1 base, and 12 bases stayed unmatched. The CDR3 covers 18 residues. The CDR3 reads CASSQGQGASLGQETQYF. Here the CDR3 DNA reads TGTGCCAGCAGCCAAGGACAGGGGGCGAGTTTAGGCCAAGAGACCCAGTACTTC.

The rearrangement links TRBV7-9 to TRBJ2-7, with a weak D call TRBD1 (6 bases). V was pared by 4 bases and J by 5 bases, with 9 bases between. The CDR3 totals 12 residues. Germline CDR1 is SEHNR and CDR2 is FQNEAQ (reference sequence). The CDR3 loop reads CASSSPGDEQYF. CDR3 DNA sequence: TGTGCCAGCAGCTCCCCAGGGGACGAGCAGTACTTC.

This chain links TRBV5-1 with TRBJ1-1; D is undetermined. Trimming stripped 0 bases from V and 1 base from J, with 7 bases between. The CDR3 has 14 amino acids. Germline V gene data show CDR1 as SGHRS and CDR2 as YFSETQ. DNA for the CDR3: TGCGCCAGCAGCTTGGACGCCAGGAACACTGAAGCTTTCTTT. Residues: CASSLDARNTEAFF.

The gene calls are TRBV19 and TRBJ2-7; 12 nucleotides line up with TRBD2. V was pared by 3 bases and J by 6 bases, with 12 bases of the junction left unmatched. CDR3 length: 17 residues. Germline lookup yields CDR1 LNHDA and CDR2 SQIVND (reference sequence). The CDR3 DNA sequence: TGTGCCAGTAGTATCGGGCCTAGCGGGAGGGCCTTGGGCGAGCAGTACTTC. This translates into CASSIGPSGRALGEQYF. Using reference TRBV19 and TRBJ2-7 for the parts outside the CDR3, the full variable domain is DGGITQSPKYLFRKEGQNVTLSCEQNLNHDAMYWYRQDPGQGLRLIYYSQIVNDFQKGDIAEGYSVSREKKESFPLTVTSAQKNPTAFYLCASSIGPSGRALGEQYFGPGTRLTVT.

The chain couples TRBV28 to TRBJ2-4, with a weak D call TRBD1 (6 bases). Trimming left V 5 bases short and J 0 bases short, with 14 bases between. The CDR3 runs to 16 residues. Germline loops: CDR1 MDHEN, CDR2 SYDVKM. The CDR3 protein is CASSPTGSKAKNIQYF. CDR3 nucleotides: TGTGCCAGCAGTCCGACAGGCTCCAAAGCCAAAAACATTCAGTACTTC.

Comment on this clone: An end of the junction does not agree with germline; a read error may underlie this. This rearrangement joins TRBV7-9 to TRBJ2-3; TRBD2 agrees at 15 bases. From germline, CDR1 is SEHNR and CDR2 FQNEAQ (reference sequence). The CDR3 loop spans 18 amino acids. The CDR3 DNA reads TGTTCCAGCAGCTCCGGACTAGCGGGGGGGGGAAAAACAGATACGCAGTATTTT. Amino acid sequence: CSSSSGLAGGGKTDTQYF.

This clone was seen just once. V gene TRBV11-3 combines with J gene TRBJ2-5, with TRBD2 as a possible D gene (7 bases). The length of the CDR3 is 13 residues. Germline CDR1 reads SGHNT; CDR2 reads YENEEA. Trimming took off 5 bases at V and 7 bases at J, with 14 bases between the two ends. The CDR3 DNA is TGTGCCAGCAGCCGTACAGGGAGGGGGACCCAGTACTTC. Protein product: CASSRTGRGTQYF.